This TCR beta chain is from a study of blood T cell repertoires in COVID-19 (TCRdb year 2020). For context, the study as a whole: Collaborator samples came from the United States, Italy and Spain and covered acute and convalescent phases of COVID-19. The material from the prospective study consisted of cDNA or gDNA derived from T cells, B-cell-depleted T cells, or PBMCs. Deeply sampled blood TCRbeta repertoires from subjects exposed to, actively infected with, or recovered from COVID-19 were included in the dataset. The repertoires were made available in a free public database intended to serve as a resource for research on the immune response to SARS-CoV-2. Samples were obtained from the ongoing ImmuneRACE study (first 160 participants) and from about 1,300 subjects provided by 6 global collaborators. Nearly every sample came with metadata listing a de-identified subject ID, COVID-19 status, age in years and sex. Where available, HLA class I and class II types were taken from metadata supplied by the sample provider and were not determined by assay-based typing.

A remark on this clone: The specificity of this receptor is unknown. Base qualities are not at hand, and no much larger clone is one base apart.

TCRbeta CDR3 regions were amplified from genomic DNA by means of the immunoSEQ Assay, a bias-controlled multiplex PCR. The paper's data handling went like this. Nucleated cell counts per sample were estimated from amplification of reference gene primers within the assay. Sequence reads were collapsed and filtered to measure the absolute abundance of every unique TCRbeta CDR3 rearrangement. For each sample, productive Simpson clonality was calculated by taking the square root of Simpson's diversity index across productive rearrangements. This immuneACCESS table, as held by TCRdb, lists in-frame sequences with V and J called but not all clones. Of the missing ones, under half trace to an unresolved V gene in checked studies; the others have no known cause. D and trimming come from the DNA, and the V and J calls and clone size come from that table. This sample lists approximately 260,000 clones; approximately 80% were detected once. The ten biggest clones cover approximately 9% of the sample.

General conclusions and limits of the study: Clinical and demographic metadata were provided uncurated, with the amount varying by source and participant.

Whole blood was collected in K2EDTA tubes by collaborating institutions according to the institutions' own protocols. Collaborator samples were shipped for TCRbeta analysis as frozen whole blood, isolated PBMCs, or DNA extracted from either sample type. The CDR3 runs 14 amino acids, cysteine and phenylalanine included. Of all the DNA, just the CDR3 is kept, 42 bases in frame from base 1. V sheds 4 bases and J sheds 5 bases, leaving 12 bases between their ends. For CDR1 and CDR2, the germline V gene lists SNHLY and FYNNEI. The clonotype originates from a human donor in a cohort sampled during active COVID-19. The rearranged segments are TRBV2 and TRBJ1-5; the D gene is perhaps TRBD1, from 6 matching bases. The sequenced sample consisted of peripheral blood. The DNA reads TGTGCCAGCAGTGCAAGGGGGAAGGATCAGCCCCAGCATTTT. It translates as CASSARGKDQPQHF.